This TCR beta chain comes out of a study of blood T cells in healthy people across ages. The V end was cut by 8 bases, the J end by 11 bases, with 21 bases between. The CDR3 runs to 13 residues. Germline V gene data show CDR1 as MNHEY and CDR2 as SMNVEV (reference sequence). A J-beta primer mix and a sample-barcoded 5' primer were used in a second PCR of roughly 6 to 12 cycles. MiXCR, run by TCRdb on the 5' RACE reads, gives a single entry per CDR3 protein. This sample has about a million distinct CDR3 sequences, with approximately 49% found just once. This clonotype was recorded a few times. The receptor was derived from a young man in good health. Material: blood. V and J are TRBV27 and TRBJ2-5; D is perhaps TRBD1 (6 bases). The CDR3 DNA is TGTGCCAGCGCCACCGACAGGAAGGGAGTGCAGTACTTC. Translation gives CASATDRKGVQYF.